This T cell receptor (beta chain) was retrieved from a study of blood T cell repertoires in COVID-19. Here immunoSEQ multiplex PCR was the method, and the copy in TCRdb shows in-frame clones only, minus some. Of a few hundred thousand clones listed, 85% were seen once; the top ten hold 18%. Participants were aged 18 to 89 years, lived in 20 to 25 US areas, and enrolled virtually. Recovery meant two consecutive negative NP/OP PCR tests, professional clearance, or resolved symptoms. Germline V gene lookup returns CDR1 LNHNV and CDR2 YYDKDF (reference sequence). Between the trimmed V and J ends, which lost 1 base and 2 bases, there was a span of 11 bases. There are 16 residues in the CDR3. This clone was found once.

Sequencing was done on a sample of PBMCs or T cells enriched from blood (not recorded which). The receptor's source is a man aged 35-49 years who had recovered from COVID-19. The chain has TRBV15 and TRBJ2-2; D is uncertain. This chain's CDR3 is CATSRVGSSNTGELFF. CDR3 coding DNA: TGTGCCACCAGCAGAGTCGGTAGCAGTAACACCGGGGAGCTGTTTTTT.